A single sample gave rise to the 6 T cell receptor beta chains below, sequenced in a study of T cell repertoires in cytomegalovirus infection. TCRdb analysed the reads with MiXCR anew, one entry per CDR3 protein. The sample shows hundreds of thousands of distinct CDR3 sequences, approximately 18% of them seen only once. Specimen: PBMCs. The origin of the receptors is a human donor in good health (CMV status not recorded). Some clones in this sample may be carry-over from other donors' samples.

This clonotype was seen more than once but under ten times. The genes are TRBV5-1 and TRBJ1-2; no reliable D call. Germline CDR1 SGHRS, CDR2 YFSETQ. Trimming took 0 bases from V and 3 from J, leaving 15 bases between them. The CDR3 consists of 16 residues. In DNA form, the CDR3 reads TGCGCCAGCAGCTTGGTAGGAGGGAAGAATGACTATGGCTACACCTTC. Translated: CASSLVGGKNDYGYTF.

This clonotype came up a few times. V gene TRBV4-3 combines with J gene TRBJ2-5, with D maybe TRBD2 (6 bases). CDR1 is LGHNA and CDR2 is YSLEER in the germline V gene. The CDR3 extends over 16 amino acids. The V gene lost 0 bases and the J gene lost 2 bases, with 13 bases spanning the gap. This CDR3 is CASSQEGVAVQETQYF. CDR3 sequence (DNA): TGCGCCAGCAGCCAAGAGGGAGTAGCGGTACAAGAGACCCAGTACTTC.

There are many counts of this clonotype. V gene TRBV27 combines with J gene TRBJ1-1, with D hard to call. CDR1 and CDR2 from the germline V gene are MNHEY and SMNVEV (reference sequence). V lost 0 bases to trimming and J lost 9 bases, with 11 bases between them. This CDR3 spans 13 amino acids. The chain's CDR3 is CASSLSPIRKAFF. CDR3 sequence (DNA): TGTGCCAGCAGTTTATCCCCTATTCGGAAAGCTTTCTTT.

The V and J genes are TRBV3-1 and TRBJ2-1; no clear D gene. V was trimmed by 1 base and J by 12 bases, leaving 13 bases between them. This CDR3 comprises 13 residues. The germline gives CDR1 LGHDT, CDR2 YNNKEL (reference sequence). The CDR3 here is CASSQGHQIGQFF. CDR3 DNA sequence: TGTGCCAGCAGCCAAGGACACCAGATAGGGCAGTTCTTC.

This clonotype has at least ten counts. This chain connects TRBV7-6 to TRBJ1-4; tentatively, D is TRBD1 (5 bases). Germline values: CDR1 SGHVS, CDR2 FNYEAQ. V was shortened by 2 bases and J by 4 bases, with 8 bases between the two germline ends. The CDR3 totals 14 residues. The CDR3 sequence is CASSLWGYNEKLFF. The DNA of the CDR3 is TGTGCCAGCAGCTTATGGGGGTATAATGAAAAACTGTTTTTT.

V usage is TRBV6-8 and J usage is TRBJ2-2, with a possible D match to TRBD1 (5 bases). Trimming left V 6 bases short and J 4 bases short, with 15 bases between. The germline V gene encodes CDR1 MNHGY and CDR2 SAAAGT. The CDR3 contains 15 residues. Written as DNA, the CDR3 is TGTGCCAGCAGGGCCGGCGACAGAAGCACCGGGGAGCTGTTTTTT. Amino acid sequence: CASRAGDRSTGELFF.